Described below is a single T cell receptor (beta chain) sequence and its context. This clone occurred once. Its antigen specificity is not known. Base-call qualities are not available, and no considerably larger clone is one nucleotide away. This sample was included in a study of shared T cell receptors in the human thymus listed by TCRdb under 2021. For the wider study: The study investigated the way shared, self-reactive T-cell receptor alpha chains are produced in the human thymus.

CDR1 and CDR2 are read off the germline V gene as SGHRS and YFSETQ. There are 15 amino acids in the CDR3, from cysteine to phenylalanine inclusive. Just CDR3 DNA is preserved here, 45 bases in frame from base 1. V was cut back by 3 bases and J by 0 bases, leaving a gap of 10 bases between them. The library was obtained by the immunoSEQ multiplex PCR assay. TCRdb's version of the immuneACCESS table is confined to in-frame rearrangements and falls short of the full clone set. An unresolved V gene accounts for under half of the shortfall where checked; the remainder is of unknown origin. Counted in this sample were about 540,000 clones; around 78% of them appeared once. The ten largest clones capture about 0.014% of the sample. The same data also went into a second study, on human thymus T cells. The second study also describes: Immunologically healthy infants undergoing open corrective cardiac surgery for congenital heart defects in Finland were used as donors. Thymus tissue was obtained as surgical resects removed during corrective cardiac surgery. Both the thymic and the peripheral blood repertoires appeared to show biased V and J gene segment usage. The related research reported highly overlapping thymic TCR repertoires among unrelated individuals. The study used 7 to 9 infant thymus samples plus four related peripheral blood samples to characterize TCR alpha and beta repertoires. The infant donors were about 6 to 244 days old, and the cohort included six males and two females. Thymocytes were mechanically released from the tissue and were stored as pellets of roughly 9.5-34 million cells at -70 degrees C. A QIAsymphony instrument was used to extract genomic DNA from the frozen cell pellets. The immunoSEQ multiplex PCR assay was used to amplify the TCRB and TCRAD loci from a standardized amount of quality-controlled genomic DNA. The amplicons covered the V(D)J region and were long enough to include the CDR3 and to identify the V and J genes. The commercial immunoSEQ service was used to sequence amplicons on an Illumina platform. Primer bias and sequencing errors were corrected as previously described, and TCRAD and TCRB were defined on the basis of the IMGT database. The repertoires were analysed using immunoSEQ Analyzer 3.0 and VDJTools for basic statistics, V/J segment usage, diversity estimates, rarefaction and pairwise overlap. Diversity was estimated using the Chao1, ChaoE, Efron-Thisted, Shannon and inverse Simpson indices, and was also estimated on datasets down-sampled to the size of the smallest sample. Repertoire overlap was assessed by strict matching of CDR3 nucleotide sequence, V gene and J gene, and clustering was done by Jaccard-based multidimensional scaling. Thymus samples yielded on average approximately 860,000 unique TCRB clonotypes, compared with some 83,000 from blood samples.

The sample comprised thymocytes. This receptor chain uses TRBV5-1 and TRBJ2-1; TRBD2 is perhaps the D gene, given 5 matching bases. The clonotype originates from a boy younger than two with a congenital heart defect. Donor details come from another sample of the same person, matched by shared clones. The bases read TGCGCCAGCAGCTGGGAGATAAACTCCTACAATGAGCAGTTCTTC. Translation gives CASSWEINSYNEQFF.